One T cell receptor beta chain is described in this entry. Its antigen is as yet unknown. The CDR3 is cut off 3 residues early in the read; its end comes from the germline J gene. The sample originates from a study of T cell clonality in common variable immunodeficiency. Profiled with immunoSEQ multiplex PCR; TCRdb holds only in-frame clones, not every one. This sample carries fewer than 25,000 clones, none of them present only once. Both groups were predominantly of Caucasian heritage. No CVID subject was ill or on immunomodulatory drugs when sampled. Study results and caveats: CVID subjects showed higher TCRbeta clonality than healthy controls. Compared with controls, CVID subjects had fewer shared TCRbeta clones. Fewer deletions and N-nucleotide insertions were reportedly seen in common variable immunodeficiency TCR beta sequences.

Per the germline V gene, CDR1 is SGHNT and CDR2 is YENEEA. V lost 4 bases, J lost 0 bases, and 2 bases stayed unmatched. This CDR3 region has 14 residues. The sequenced sample consisted of peripheral blood mononuclear cells. The chain carries TRBV11-3 and TRBJ1-1, with 7 nucleotides matching TRBD1. The clonotype originates from a human donor with common variable immunodeficiency. The part of the CDR3 DNA that was read is TGTGCCAGCAGCTCGGGACAGATGAACACTGAA. It encodes CASSSGQMNTE. The whole CDR3 sequence reads CASSSGQMNTEAFF.